The rows below give T cell receptor beta chains drawn from one sample of a study of shared clonotypes between healthy human individuals. This table comes from immunoSEQ multiplex PCR, and its TCRdb copy is limited to in-frame clones, with some not included. Of some 1.5 million clones listed, under 99% are singletons. The material sequenced was naive CD4+ T cells sorted from blood. The receptor source for this set is a man aged 25 to 40 in good health. The CDR3 runs from the conserved cysteine through the conserved F or W. D genes are given only for firm matches. Clone size is not always given. Where it is, it says once, few, many or a class for expanded clones.

cdr3_aa cdr3_nt v_call clone_size j_call d_call
CASKASGSYEQYF TGTGCCAGCAAGGCTAGCGGCAGCTACGAGCAGTACTTC TRBV5-4 . TRBJ2-7 TRBD2
CASSLFTGDEQFF TGTGCCAGCAGCTTATTTACGGGAGATGAGCAGTTCTTC TRBV11-3 . TRBJ2-1 .
CASSSKTSGRSSGANVLTF TGTGCCAGCTCATCGAAGACTAGCGGGAGGAGCTCTGGGGCCAACGTCCTGACTTTC TRBV18 . TRBJ2-6 TRBD2
CASRALTGAYEQYF TGTGCCAGCAGGGCACTGACAGGTGCCTACGAGCAGTACTTC TRBV6-5 . TRBJ2-7 .
CAWSRGTYEQYF TGTGCCTGGAGCCGAGGAACCTACGAGCAGTACTTC TRBV30 . TRBJ2-7 .
CASSPRGLAGGLGYEQYF TGTGCCAGCAGCCCGAGGGGACTAGCGGGAGGTCTAGGGTACGAGCAGTACTTC TRBV11-2 . TRBJ2-7 TRBD2
CASSLGQGRGSGANVLTF TGCGCCAGCAGCTTAGGACAGGGGAGGGGCTCTGGGGCCAACGTCCTGACTTTC TRBV5-1 . TRBJ2-6 TRBD1
CASSEALRGQGEQYF TGTGCCAGCAGTGAAGCGCTTAGGGGGCAAGGCGAGCAGTACTTC TRBV6-1 . TRBJ2-7 TRBD1
CASSLGSVNYGYTF TGCGCCAGCAGCTTGGGGTCCGTTAACTATGGCTACACCTTC TRBV5-1 . TRBJ1-2 .
CASSAWDLSTDTQYF TGTGCCAGCAGCGCCTGGGACCTAAGCACAGATACGCAGTATTTT TRBV9 . TRBJ2-3 .
CASSLAGSSYEQYF TGTGCCAGCAGCCTAGCGGGGAGCTCCTACGAGCAGTACTTC TRBV7-9 . TRBJ2-7 TRBD2
CASSSDRAPDSPYNEQFF TGTGCCAGCAGTTCTGACAGGGCCCCGGACTCCCCCTACAATGAGCAGTTCTTC TRBV28 . TRBJ2-1 TRBD1
CASSPGGGLYEQYF TGTGCCAGCAGCCCAGGGGGCGGACTCTACGAGCAGTACTTC TRBV9 . TRBJ2-7 TRBD1
CASSLDRYDTEAFF TGTGCCAGCAGCTTAGACAGATACGACACTGAAGCTTTCTTT TRBV11-2 once TRBJ1-1 .
CASSESSGANVLTF TGTGCCAGCAGTGAGTCATCCGGGGCCAACGTCCTGACTTTC TRBV2 . TRBJ2-6 .
CASSAGTSSTDTQYF TGCGCCAGCAGCGCCGGGACTTCTAGCACAGATACGCAGTATTTT TRBV5-1 . TRBJ2-3 .
CSASIRSEQFF TGCAGTGCTTCTATTCGAAGTGAGCAGTTCTTC TRBV20-1 . TRBJ2-1 .
CASRVGTAQETQYF TGCGCCAGCAGAGTAGGGACAGCCCAAGAGACCCAGTACTTC TRBV5-1 . TRBJ2-5 TRBD1
CSVESRDRGWEETQYF TGCAGCGTTGAAAGCAGGGACAGGGGATGGGAAGAGACCCAGTACTTC TRBV29-1 . TRBJ2-5 TRBD1
CASSPLDLSQVKAGELFF TGTGCCAGCTCACCGCTTGATCTGTCACAGGTTAAGGCCGGGGAGCTGTTTTTT TRBV18 . TRBJ2-2 .
CSLRRGLGTEAFF TGCAGCCTTCGACGGGGGCTCGGCACTGAAGCTTTCTTT TRBV29-1 . TRBJ1-1 .
CASSGRAGVVLYEQYF TGCGCCAGCAGCGGACGAGCGGGAGTCGTTCTCTACGAGCAGTACTTC TRBV4-1 . TRBJ2-7 TRBD2
CASSQGVSETQYF TGTGCCAGCAGCCAGGGGGTTTCCGAGACCCAGTACTTC TRBV7-3 . TRBJ2-5 TRBD1
CASSPSGTSGAYEQYF TGTGCCAGCTCACCCTCTGGGACTAGCGGGGCCTACGAGCAGTACTTC TRBV18 once TRBJ2-7 TRBD2
CASRLCFYRVGGYTF TGTGCAAGTCGCTTATGCTTTTACAGGGTCGGTGGCTACACCTTC TRBV12-2 . TRBJ1-2 .
CASSLAGSQAAEQFF TGCGCCAGCAGCTTAGCAGGTAGCCAAGCGGCTGAGCAGTTCTTC TRBV5-1 . TRBJ2-1 .
CASSFQAGGPGNEQFF TGCGCCAGCAGCTTTCAGGCGGGAGGGCCCGGGAATGAGCAGTTCTTC TRBV5-1 . TRBJ2-1 TRBD2
CRAAIVYEQYF TGCAGGGCCGCAATAGTGTACGAGCAGTACTTC TRBV20-1 . TRBJ2-7 .
CASSFGLTYEQYF TGCGCCAGCAGCTTTGGCCTGACCTACGAGCAGTACTTC TRBV5-1 . TRBJ2-7 .
CASSYSSGLSYNEQFF TGTGCCAGCAGTTACTCTAGCGGTCTCTCCTACAATGAGCAGTTCTTC TRBV6-5 . TRBJ2-1 .
CASSWSPLLLYF TGTGCCAGCAGTTGGTCCCCCCTCTTGCTTTATTTT TRBV28 . TRBJ2-3 .
CASSEAGTVPNTIYF TGTGCCAGCAGTGAAGCCGGGACAGTCCCCAACACCATATATTTT TRBV6-1 . TRBJ1-3 TRBD1
CASSQKGAGYTDTQYF TGCGCCAGCAGCCAAAAAGGGGCGGGCTATACAGATACGCAGTATTTT TRBV4-1 . TRBJ2-3 .
CASNDRGTDTQYF TGTGCCAGCAACGACCGTGGCACAGATACGCAGTATTTT TRBV2 . TRBJ2-3 .
CASSEIRGRKNTEAFF TGTGCCAGCAGTGAAATCAGGGGACGGAAGAACACTGAAGCTTTCTTT TRBV2 . TRBJ1-1 .
CAIRDRATYEQYF TGTGCCATCAGGGACAGGGCTACCTACGAGCAGTACTTC TRBV6-6 . TRBJ2-7 TRBD1
CAWGGGYTF TGTGCCTGGGGGGGTGGCTACACCTTC TRBV30 . TRBJ1-2 .
CASSPPGSLSGELFF TGTGCCAGCTCACCACCCGGTTCCCTCTCCGGGGAGCTGTTTTTT TRBV18 . TRBJ2-2 .
CASSFGGSYNEQFF TGTGCCAGCAGTTTTGGGGGGTCCTACAATGAGCAGTTCTTC TRBV28 . TRBJ2-1 .
CASSDLISNQPQHF TGTGCCAGCAGTGATCTGATTAGCAATCAGCCCCAGCATTTT TRBV2 . TRBJ1-5 .
CASLDGGAYEQYF TGTGCCAGCTTGGACGGGGGGGCCTACGAGCAGTACTTC TRBV28 . TRBJ2-7 TRBD2
CASSIARGFNEKLFF TGTGCCAGTAGTATAGCCCGTGGCTTTAATGAAAAACTGTTTTTT TRBV19 . TRBJ1-4 .
CASGRNGIEETQYF TGCGCCAGCGGTAGGAACGGGATTGAAGAGACCCAGTACTTC TRBV5-1 . TRBJ2-5 .
CAISEPSGKNEQFF TGTGCCATCAGTGAGCCTAGCGGGAAAAATGAGCAGTTCTTC TRBV10-3 . TRBJ2-1 TRBD2
CASSQGLAGEETQYF TGCGCCAGCAGCCAGGGACTAGCGGGGGAAGAGACCCAGTACTTC TRBV5-1 . TRBJ2-5 TRBD2
CASSLRGYREKLFF TGTGCCAGCAGCTTAAGGGGGTATCGAGAAAAACTGTTTTTT TRBV7-2 . TRBJ1-4 .
CASSLGDGATNEKLFF TGCGCCAGCAGCTTGGGCGACGGGGCAACTAATGAAAAACTGTTTTTT TRBV5-1 . TRBJ1-4 .